Below are 14 T cell receptor beta chains sequenced from a single sample in a study of blood T cell repertoires in COVID-19. Libraries were prepared by immunoSEQ multiplex PCR; TCRdb keeps only in-frame clonotypes and omits some of them. The sample lists about 140,000 clones, 77% seen once, with 9% to 10% in the top ten. Specimen: peripheral blood. These receptors were obtained from a woman in her 50s with active or convalescent COVID-19.

The chain combines TRBV25-1 with TRBJ2-4; TRBD1 agrees at 7 bases. Germline V gene lookup returns CDR1 MGHDK and CDR2 SYGVNS. This CDR3 has 16 residues. V was clipped by 4 bases and J by 5 bases; unmatched bases: 11. DNA for the CDR3: TGTGCCAGCAGTGCAAGACAGGGTAAGGAGGAAAACATTCAGTACTTC. It codes for CASSARQGKEENIQYF.

This clone was recorded once. This chain links TRBV28 with TRBJ2-5; TRBD2 matches 10 bases. Per germline, CDR1 MDHEN and CDR2 SYDVKM. There are 14 residues in the CDR3. V shed 5 bases, J shed 4 bases, and the junction held 4 bases outside the gene matches. The CDR3 sequence is CASSLLAGAETQYF. The CDR3 DNA is TGTGCCAGCAGTCTTCTAGCGGGAGCAGAGACCCAGTACTTC.

The V and J genes are TRBV11-1 and TRBJ2-7, with 7 bases fitting TRBD2. Germline CDR1 is SGHAT and CDR2 is FQDESV (reference sequence). Trimming cost V 3 bases and J 3 bases; bases outside gene matches: 8. This CDR3 has 15 residues. CDR3 residues: CASSFLTGGHYEQYF. The CDR3 coding sequence is TGTGCCAGCAGCTTTTTGACGGGGGGTCACTACGAGCAGTACTTC.

The rearrangement uses TRBV6-6 and TRBJ2-1; 12 nucleotides agree with TRBD2. This CDR3 is built from 13 residues. CDR1 is MNHNY and CDR2 is SVGAGI in the germline V gene (reference sequence). V gave up 6 bases and J gave up 9 bases; unmatched junction bases: 3. The chain's CDR3 is CASRGLAGSEQFF. The CDR3 DNA reads TGTGCCAGCAGAGGACTAGCGGGGTCTGAGCAGTTCTTC.

This chain joins TRBV29-1 and TRBJ2-1; 9 bases line up with TRBD2. Looked up from germline, CDR1 is SQVTM and CDR2 is ANQGSEA. CDR3 length: 16 amino acids. The trim removed 3 bases at V and 3 bases at J, leaving 9 bases unmatched. CDR3 sequence: CSVDNYPSGVYNEQFF. The CDR3, as DNA: TGCAGCGTTGATAATTATCCTAGCGGGGTCTACAATGAGCAGTTCTTC.

V is TRBV30 and J is TRBJ2-2, with D perhaps TRBD1 (5 bases). V lost 3 bases and J 4 bases, leaving 9 bases between the germline ends. Germline V lookup: CDR1 GTSNPN, CDR2 SVGIG (reference sequence). The CDR3 contains 13 residues. DNA of the CDR3: TGTGCCTGGAGGGCAGGGTTCACCGGGGAGCTGTTTTTT. Protein: CAWRAGFTGELFF.

This clone was found a few times. V usage is TRBV6-5 and J usage is TRBJ2-3, with a possible D match to TRBD2 (6 bases). The V gene's germline CDR1 is MNHEY and CDR2 SVGAGI. V was shortened by 4 bases and J by 2 bases, with 10 bases between the two germline ends. This CDR3 has 14 residues. DNA of the CDR3: TGTGCCAGCAGTTTCGGACTACTCACAGATACGCAGTATTTT. It translates to CASSFGLLTDTQYF.

The CDR3 coding sequence is TGTGCCAGCAGTTACGGGGGCCGATCACCCCTCCACTTT. Translated, it gives CASSYGGRSPLHF. This chain uses TRBV6-2 or TRBV6-3 with TRBJ1-6; TRBD1 might be the D (6 bases). Trimming removed 2 bases at V and 10 bases at J, with 9 bases between. Germline lookup yields CDR1 MNHEY and CDR2 SVGEGT. The CDR3 sequence is 13 residues long.

The chain joins TRBV29-1 to TRBJ2-7; 8 positions match TRBD1. The CDR3 totals 12 residues. From germline, CDR1 is SQVTM and CDR2 ANQGSEA. V lost 6 bases, J lost 7 bases, and 8 bases stayed unmatched. The CDR3 nucleotides are TGCAGCGTCGCGGCAGGGGGCAGGGAGCAGTACTTC. Translated: CSVAAGGREQYF.

The V and J genes are TRBV27 and TRBJ1-5; D call uncertain. Per the germline V gene, CDR1 is MNHEY and CDR2 is SMNVEV (reference sequence). This CDR3 contains 14 residues. Between the trimmed V and J ends, which lost 3 bases and 4 bases, there was a span of 10 bases. DNA of the CDR3: TGTGCCAGCAGTTTTGGTAGCCAAAATCAGCCCCAGCATTTT. This gives the protein CASSFGSQNQPQHF.

This clone has just one count. The chain carries TRBV7-2 and TRBJ2-7; 11 bases fit TRBD2. The CDR3 extends over 14 amino acids. Germline trimming cut 8 bases from V and 2 bases from J; bases unmatched to any gene: 5. The germline CDR1 and CDR2 sequences are SGHTA and FQGNSA. CDR3 in amino acids: CASGGLAVTYEQYF. In DNA, the CDR3 is TGTGCCAGCGGGGGACTAGCGGTTACCTACGAGCAGTACTTC.

This rearrangement joins TRBV5-1 to TRBJ2-1, with TRBD2 matching 7 bases. The CDR3 has 16 residues. CDR1 is SGHRS, CDR2 YFSETQ, per germline. The V and J ends lost 6 bases and 2 bases, in that order; junction bases with no gene match: 11. The CDR3 loop reads CASTLGSGTPYNEQFF. CDR3 DNA sequence: TGCGCCAGCACCCTCGGAAGCGGGACCCCCTACAATGAGCAGTTCTTC. Full variable domain (rest looked up from reference TRBV5-1 and TRBJ2-1): KAGVTQTPRYLIKTRGQQVTLSCSPISGHRSVSWYQQTPGQGLQFLFEYFSETQRNKGNFPGRFSGRQFSNSRSEMNVSTLELGDSALYLCASTLGSGTPYNEQFFGPGTRLTVL.

This chain connects TRBV11-3 to TRBJ2-1, with D perhaps TRBD2 (7 bases). V gave up 0 bases and J gave up 7 bases, with 16 bases separating them. This CDR3 region has 16 residues. CDR1 and CDR2 from the germline V gene are SGHNT and YENEEA. CDR3 coding DNA: TGTGCCAGCAGCTTAGATGGAAGGGGGGGCGAAAATGAGCAGTTCTTC. Its translation is CASSLDGRGGENEQFF.

The chain recombines TRBV6-5 with TRBJ1-6; D unclear. This CDR3 is built from 11 residues. The ends were cut back, 5 bases at V and 10 bases at J, with 6 bases in the middle. The V gene's germline CDR1 is MNHEY and CDR2 SVGAGI. The CDR3 spells CASSLISPLHF. The CDR3 region has the DNA TGTGCCAGCAGTCTTATATCACCCCTCCACTTT.